One sample yielded the 18 T cell receptor beta chains listed below, sequenced in a study of CD8 T cells in ankylosing spondylitis. TCRdb re-called the 5' RACE reads through MiXCR, storing one row per CDR3 protein. Found here are roughly 180,000 distinct CDR3 sequences, 13% of them singletons; the top ten hold approximately 11%. Sequencing used blood, either unsorted or a sorted T cell fraction (not recorded which). These receptors were collected from a female donor with ankylosing spondylitis or in good health (not recorded which).

This clonotype has at least ten counts. The rearrangement links TRBV20-1 to TRBJ2-1; D perhaps matches TRBD2 (5 bases). The CDR3 is 14 residues long. Looked up from germline, CDR1 is DFQATT and CDR2 is SNEGSKA (reference sequence). Trimming cost V 3 bases and J 4 bases, with 13 bases left between them. The CDR3 spells CSASVGEEYNEQFF. CDR3 sequence (DNA): TGCAGTGCTAGTGTCGGGGAAGAGTACAATGAGCAGTTCTTC.

In the case of this clonotype: This clone may be a read error of a much larger clone one base away. This chain joins TRBV20-1 and TRBJ2-7; the D gene is possibly TRBD2 (6 bases). The germline CDR1 and CDR2 sequences are DFQATT and SNEGSKA (reference sequence). Trimming stripped 4 bases from V and 3 bases from J, with 19 bases between. The CDR3 contains 15 residues. CDR3 residues: CSATSAGTQIYEQYF. CDR3 DNA: TGCAGTGCTACCTCCGCGGGGACTCAGATCTACGAGCAGTACTTC.

This clonotype was picked up many times. The CDR3 is CASSLGNPQSVDIQYF. The CDR3 DNA is TGCGCCAGCAGCCTGGGGAACCCCCAGTCCGTTGACATTCAGTACTTC. This chain connects TRBV5-1 to TRBJ2-4; no reliable D call. V was clipped by 4 bases and J by 8 bases, with 22 bases between them. In germline, CDR1 is SGHRS, CDR2 YFSETQ. CDR3 length: 16 residues.

The gene calls are TRBV7-2 and TRBJ2-3; TRBD2 agrees at 8 bases. Trimming took 3 bases from V and 5 from J; bases not matched to a gene: 4. CDR3 length: 14 residues. Germline V CDR1 and CDR2: SGHTA, FQGNSA. The CDR3 DNA reads TGTGCCAGCAGCTTCCAGCTAGCGGGAGATACGCAGTATTTT. Its translation is CASSFQLAGDTQYF.

This clonotype was seen repeatedly, ten times or more. This rearrangement joins TRBV7-2 to TRBJ2-1, with 8 bases that match TRBD1. V shed 6 bases, J shed 6 bases, and the junction held 10 bases outside the gene matches. This CDR3 contains 15 residues. Germline CDR1 is SGHTA and CDR2 is FQGNSA. CDR3 sequence (DNA): TGTGCCAGCAGTTCCCCGGGACAGGTAGGCAATGAGCAGTTCTTC. Its protein product is CASSSPGQVGNEQFF. Variable domain in full (rest from reference TRBV7-2 and TRBJ2-1): GAGVSQSPSNKVTEKGKDVELRCDPISGHTALYWYRQSLGQGLEFLIYFQGNSAPDKSGLPSDRFSAERTGGSVSTLTIQRTQQEDSAVYLCASSSPGQVGNEQFFGPGTRLTVL.

Comments on this clonotype: This may stem from a read error, because a much larger clone lies one nucleotide away. The chain employs TRBV7-9 and TRBJ2-7; the D is unclear. Trimming removed 0 bases from V and 1 base from J, with 4 bases in between. Germline CDR1 and CDR2: SEHNR and FQNEAQ (reference sequence). This CDR3 contains 13 residues. CDR3 sequence: CASSLAESYEQYF. The CDR3 DNA is TGTGCCAGCAGCTTAGCAGAGTCCTACGAGCAGTACTTC.

This clonotype was found many times. The V call is TRBV28, the J call TRBJ1-5; D uncertain. The length of the CDR3 is 12 residues. V dropped 7 bases and J dropped 7 bases, with 11 bases sitting between them. Germline CDR1 is MDHEN and CDR2 is SYDVKM. The CDR3 DNA sequence: TGTGCCAGCAAAGCCGGGAGGCAGCCCCAGCATTTT. The encoded protein is CASKAGRQPQHF.

The chain employs TRBV7-2 and TRBJ2-1; TRBD1 or TRBD2 may be the D gene (5 bases each). The CDR3 sequence is 16 residues long. Germline V gene lookup returns CDR1 SGHTA and CDR2 FQGNSA. V shed 5 bases and J shed 4 bases, with 18 bases lying between them. CDR3 amino acids: CASSTETGTAYNEQFF. The CDR3 DNA reads TGTGCCAGCAGCACGGAAACCGGGACGGCATACAATGAGCAGTTCTTC.

Many counts were recorded for this clonotype. The V gene is TRBV3-1, the J gene TRBJ2-3; 9 positions match TRBD2. CDR1 is LGHDT and CDR2 is YNNKEL in the germline V gene (reference sequence). V was pared by 4 bases and J by 2 bases, with 10 bases of the junction left unmatched. This CDR3 has 17 residues. CDR3 residues: CASSPVGSGGYTDTQYF. In DNA form, the CDR3 reads TGTGCCAGCAGCCCCGTCGGTAGCGGGGGCTACACAGATACGCAGTATTTT.

With respect to this clonotype: This may be a read error, as it is one base from a much larger clone. The chain carries TRBV7-9 and TRBJ1-4; no definite D call. The length of the CDR3 is 14 residues. CDR1 is SEHNR, CDR2 FQNEAQ, per germline (reference sequence). V was shortened by 8 bases and J by 0 bases, with 10 bases between the two germline ends. CDR3 residues: CASEWVATNEKLFF. CDR3 DNA: TGTGCCAGCGAATGGGTTGCAACTAATGAAAAACTGTTTTTT.

This clonotype has only a few counts. This chain links TRBV4-2 with TRBJ2-6; D gene ambiguous. The CDR3 covers 14 residues. Germline CDR1 is LGHNA and CDR2 is YNFKEQ. Trimming left V 1 base short and J 4 bases short, with 5 bases between. Here the CDR3 reads CASSQATGANVLTF. The CDR3 nucleotides read TGTGCCAGCAGCCAAGCTACAGGGGCCAACGTCCTGACTTTC.

The gene calls are TRBV24-1 and TRBJ1-1; D unclear. The CDR3 loop spans 13 amino acids. The ends were cut back, 4 bases at V and 2 bases at J, with 7 bases in the middle. In germline, CDR1 is KGHDR, CDR2 SFDVKD. The CDR3 coding sequence is TGTGCCACCAGTGAGAAACCTAACACTGAAGCTTTCTTT. Translated, it gives CATSEKPNTEAFF.

This clonotype was seen many times. The rearrangement uses TRBV7-9 and TRBJ2-7; D is unresolved. V was cut by 2 bases and J by 2 bases, with 13 bases left in between. This CDR3 comprises 15 residues. The V gene's germline CDR1 is SEHNR and CDR2 FQNEAQ (reference sequence). CDR3 in amino acids: CASSLLGQTAYEQYF. CDR3 nucleotides: TGTGCCAGCAGCTTACTTGGGCAGACCGCCTACGAGCAGTACTTC.

Concerning this clonotype: A read error is possible here, since a much larger clone lies one base away. Here the CDR3 omits its conserved ending phenylalanine or tryptophan, so a read error is the likely source. This rearrangement joins TRBV12-3 or TRBV12-4 to TRBJ2-5; D may be TRBD2 (6 bases). The length of the CDR3 is 12 residues. V lost 4 bases and J lost 5, with 8 bases in between. The CDR3: CASSSGVETQYL. The CDR3 DNA sequence: TGTGCCAGCAGTTCGGGAGTGGAGACCCAGTACCTC.

This clonotype was seen many times. The chain combines TRBV5-1 with TRBJ2-1; the D is unclear. Germline CDR1 reads SGHRS; CDR2 reads YFSETQ. V was cut by 4 bases and J by 7 bases, with 15 bases left in between. The CDR3 is 14 residues long. The CDR3 loop reads CASSPNAELNEQFF. The CDR3 DNA reads TGCGCCAGCAGCCCGAACGCAGAACTAAATGAGCAGTTCTTC.

A remark on this clonotype: Being one base from a much bigger clone, this may be a read error. This chain joins TRBV7-2 and TRBJ2-1; unclear D gene. CDR3 length: 15 residues. Per the germline V gene, CDR1 is SGHTA and CDR2 is FQGNSA. Trimming removed 5 bases from V and 11 bases from J, with 22 bases in between. CDR3 nucleotides: TGTGCCAGCAGCCCCTCCCGTGGGCCCTTAGCAAAGCAGTTCTTC. This sequence encodes CASSPSRGPLAKQFF.

This clonotype was observed a handful of times. The junction does not match germline at one end; this may be a read error. J is TRBJ1-5 and V is TRBV6-1; 7 nucleotides align to TRBD1. This CDR3 contains 14 residues. CDR1 and CDR2 from the germline V gene are MNHNS and SASEGT. The CDR3 DNA reads as TGTGCCGGCAGTGTGACCGGGACAGTTCAGCCCCAGCATTTT. Its translation: CAGSVTGTVQPQHF.

Ten or more counts support this clonotype. The chain combines TRBV20-1 with TRBJ2-1; no definite D call. Per germline, CDR1 DFQATT and CDR2 SNEGSKA (reference sequence). Trimming cost V 5 bases and J 2 bases, with 10 bases left between them. This CDR3 is 13 amino acids long. The CDR3 region is CSALGRAYNEQFF. The CDR3 DNA follows: TGCAGTGCTTTAGGACGCGCCTACAATGAGCAGTTCTTC.